This T cell receptor (beta chain) derives from a study of T cells after yellow fever vaccination (dated by TCRdb to between 2017 and 2020). General notes on the study: The SMART-Seq v4 Ultra Low Input RNA kit was used to prepare libraries from fractions with low cell numbers. To follow T-cell clones before and after primary and booster YFV17D yellow fever vaccination, bulk TCR alpha and beta repertoires were sequenced over time. The cohort comprised two healthy male donors, one aged 18 to 30 and one aged 30 to 39 years. Blood was drawn at multiple timepoints before and after primary and secondary immunization, with bulk PBMC replicates and cell subsets isolated. Paper-wide results and their limitations: Because abundant contaminating clonotypes from the bulk population could be contained in FACS-sorted repertoires, computational filtering was required. A small share of clonotypes was detected in both CD4 and CD8 compartments, with the overlap likely arising from convergent recombination. Compared with the primary T-cell response, the secondary T-cell response was faster but weaker, reaching its peak on day 5 rather than on day 15. After the booster, most of the clones that had expanded following primary vaccination were detected again (roughly 96% of CD4 and around 90% of CD8), which suggests that memory was broadly maintained. The study included only a couple of donors, which limits how far the findings can be generalized.

Synthesis of TCR cDNA relied on 5'RACE template switching, a step that introduced a universal primer site along with unique molecular identifiers. cDNA synthesis was primed from both the TCR alpha and TCR beta constant segments. Two PCR steps were used to amplify libraries, with sample barcodes and sequencing adapters being added in the second step. Libraries were sequenced on Illumina HiSeq 2500 (2x100 bp) or NovaSeq (2x150 bp). On the authors' methods: MIGEC handled demultiplexing of reads and collapsing into UMI consensus sequences, while MiXCR performed V(D)J alignment. Vaccine-responding clonotypes were defined with edgeR using replicate PBMC samples, requiring FDR below 0.01 and a log2 fold change above 5 up to day 15. Each bulk clonotype was labeled CD4 or CD8 based on which sequenced repertoire, CD4 or CD8, contained the clonotype at higher abundance. The raw public reads went through TCRdb reprocessing: fastp at Q25, MiXCR clone calling, in-frame beta chains kept. Under each unique CDR3 protein, matching rows form one entry showing the most common genes and DNA. These V and J calls are TCRdb output, not the study's own analysis. In all, the sample holds 500,000 to 650,000 distinct CDR3 sequences, and around 16% of those were seen once. The leading ten clones occupy 17% of the sample.

With regard to this clonotype: The antigen it binds to is not known. The sample holds no much larger clone one base away, and base qualities are not on file.

Measured from the cysteine to the phenylalanine, the CDR3 is 16 residues long. The only DNA kept is the CDR3, 48 bases in frame from the first base. In the germline V gene (reference sequence), CDR1 corresponds to DFQATT and CDR2 to SNEGSKA. The germline ends are 21 bases apart after V is trimmed by 3 bases and J by 4 bases. According to the study, the label for this sample's treatment or condition signals: live attenuated yellow fever vaccine strain. At every blood-draw timepoint, two biological replicates of bulk PBMCs were collected. A standard Ficoll-Paque protocol was used to isolate PBMCs from peripheral blood. TriZol was used to extract RNA from bulk PBMCs, CD4 and CD8 fractions, and dextramer-positive and dextramer-negative fractions.

The chain joins TRBV20-1 to TRBJ2-5, and TRBD1 may be the D gene, going by 6 matching bases. Sequenced material: PBMCs, taken 4 to 6 days after the first yellow fever vaccination. The TCR comes from a man between 18 and 35 years old who received the YFV17D yellow fever vaccine. CDR3 sequence: CSASDRRRRGGETQYF. The nucleotide sequence is TGCAGTGCTAGTGATCGGAGGCGCAGAGGGGGAGAGACCCAGTACTTC.